Detailed here is one TCR beta chain. This record comes from a study of patients and donors after allogeneic stem cell transplantation. TCRdb passed the RT-PCR reads through MiXCR, listing each CDR3 protein once. This table holds about 110,000 distinct CDR3 sequences, about a third found once. This receptor was taken from a human donor who was either an allogeneic HSCT recipient or a stem cell or donor lymphocyte infusion donor (not recorded which). It is not recorded whose cells these are; they may come from a transplant donor. Sequencing was performed on blood, either unsorted or a sorted T cell fraction (not recorded which).

The CDR3 region has the DNA TGTGCCAGCAGCGTGGGACTAATGAACACCGGGGAGCTGTTTTTT. The encoded protein is CASSVGLMNTGELFF. The genes are TRBV9 and TRBJ2-2; 7 positions match TRBD2. The CDR3 has 15 residues. Germline loops: CDR1 SGDLS, CDR2 YYNGEE. V trimming: 2 bases; J trimming: 1 base; junction bases outside the gene matches: 2.